This section outlines one T cell receptor (beta chain) sequence together with its context. Exposed participants encountered a COVID-19 case during the 2 weeks preceding study entry. This specimen comes from a study of blood T cell repertoires in COVID-19. Study in general: Both acute and convalescent COVID-19 samples were obtained from the United States, Italy and Spain. The cDNA or gDNA used as material had been derived from T cells, B-cell-depleted T cells, or PBMCs.

V gave up 2 bases and J gave up 7 bases, with 15 bases separating them. CDR1 and CDR2 (germline): LGHDT, YNNKEL (reference sequence). The CDR3 is 15 amino acids. The assay was immunoSEQ multiplex PCR, and TCRdb's table has in-frame clones only and misses some. In the table there are 350,000 to 400,000 clones, approximately 93% of which are singletons. The sequence was obtained from a woman between 40 and 55 years old who had been exposed to COVID-19. The rearrangement uses TRBV3-1 (or the pseudogene TRBV3-2) and TRBJ2-1; D gene uncertain. Sequencing was performed on PBMCs or T cells enriched from blood (not recorded which). The CDR3 region has the DNA TGTGCCAGCAGCCAAAAGCTAGGATCCCTAAATGAGCAGTTCTTC. Residues: CASSQKLGSLNEQFF.